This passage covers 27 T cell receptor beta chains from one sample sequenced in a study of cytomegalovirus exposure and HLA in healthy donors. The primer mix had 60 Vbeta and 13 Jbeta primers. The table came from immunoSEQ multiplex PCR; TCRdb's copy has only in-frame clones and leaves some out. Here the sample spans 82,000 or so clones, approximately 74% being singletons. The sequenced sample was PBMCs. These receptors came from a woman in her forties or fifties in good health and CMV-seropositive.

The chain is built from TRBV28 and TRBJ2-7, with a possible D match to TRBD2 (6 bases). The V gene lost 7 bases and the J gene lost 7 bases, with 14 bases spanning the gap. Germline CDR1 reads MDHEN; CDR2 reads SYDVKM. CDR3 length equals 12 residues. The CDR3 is CASIRDRGEQYF. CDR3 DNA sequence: TGTGCCAGCATTCGGGACCGGGGGGAGCAGTACTTC.

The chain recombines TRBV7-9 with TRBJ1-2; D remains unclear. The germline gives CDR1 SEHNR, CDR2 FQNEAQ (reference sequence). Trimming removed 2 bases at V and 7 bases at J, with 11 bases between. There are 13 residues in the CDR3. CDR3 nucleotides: TGTGCCAGCAGCTTACACACTCTAGGTGGCTACACCTTC. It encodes CASSLHTLGGYTF.

The CDR3: CASSLVVQEAFF. CDR3 sequence (DNA): TGTGCCAGCAGCTTAGTAGTACAGGAAGCTTTCTTT. J is TRBJ1-1 and V is TRBV7-9; no reliable D call. Germline assignment: CDR1 SEHNR and CDR2 FQNEAQ (reference sequence). With 1 base removed from V and 8 bases from J, the gap between germline ends came to 8 bases. The CDR3 extends over 12 amino acids. Using reference TRBV7-9 and TRBJ1-1 for the parts outside the CDR3, the full variable domain is DTGVSQNPRHKITKRGQNVTFRCDPISEHNRLYWYRQTLGQGPEFLTYFQNEAQLEKSRLLSDRFSAERPKGSFSTLEIQRTEQGDSAMYLCASSLVVQEAFFGQGTRLTVV.

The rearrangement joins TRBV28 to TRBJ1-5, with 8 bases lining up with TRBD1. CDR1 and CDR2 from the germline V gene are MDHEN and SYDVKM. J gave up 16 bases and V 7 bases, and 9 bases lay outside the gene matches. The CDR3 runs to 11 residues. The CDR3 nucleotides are TGTGCCAGCATTGCGACAGGGGTTTTACATTTT. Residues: CASIATGVLHF.

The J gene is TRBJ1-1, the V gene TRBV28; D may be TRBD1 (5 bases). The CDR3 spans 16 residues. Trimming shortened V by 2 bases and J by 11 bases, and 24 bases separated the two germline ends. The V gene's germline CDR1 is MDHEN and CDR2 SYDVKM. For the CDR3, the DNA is TGTGCCAGCAGTTTAAGCGCAGCGGGGGGTATAGTGGCGGCTTTCTTT. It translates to CASSLSAAGGIVAAFF.

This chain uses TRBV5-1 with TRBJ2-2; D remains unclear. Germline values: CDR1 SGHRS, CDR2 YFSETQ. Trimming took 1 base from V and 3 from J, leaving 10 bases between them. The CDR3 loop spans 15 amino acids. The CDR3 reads CASSLRAGDTGELFF. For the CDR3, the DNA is TGCGCCAGCAGCTTGAGAGCCGGAGACACCGGGGAGCTGTTTTTT.

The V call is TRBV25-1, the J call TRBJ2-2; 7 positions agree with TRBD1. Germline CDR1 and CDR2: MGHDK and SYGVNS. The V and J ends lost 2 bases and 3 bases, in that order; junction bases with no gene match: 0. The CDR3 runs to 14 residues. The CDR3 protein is CASSERGHTGELFF. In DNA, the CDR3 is TGTGCCAGCAGTGAAAGGGGGCACACCGGGGAGCTGTTTTTT.

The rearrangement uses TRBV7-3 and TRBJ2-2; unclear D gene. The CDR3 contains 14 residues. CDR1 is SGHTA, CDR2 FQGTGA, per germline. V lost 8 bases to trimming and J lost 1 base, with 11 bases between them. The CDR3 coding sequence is TGTGCCAGCCAGTGGGCCAGGAACACCGGGGAGCTGTTTTTT. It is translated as CASQWARNTGELFF.

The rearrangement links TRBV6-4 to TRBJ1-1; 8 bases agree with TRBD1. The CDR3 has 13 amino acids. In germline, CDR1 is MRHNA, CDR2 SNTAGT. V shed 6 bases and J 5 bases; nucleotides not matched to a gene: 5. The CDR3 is CASSRQGQTEAFF. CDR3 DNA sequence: TGTGCCAGCAGCCGACAGGGGCAAACTGAAGCTTTCTTT.

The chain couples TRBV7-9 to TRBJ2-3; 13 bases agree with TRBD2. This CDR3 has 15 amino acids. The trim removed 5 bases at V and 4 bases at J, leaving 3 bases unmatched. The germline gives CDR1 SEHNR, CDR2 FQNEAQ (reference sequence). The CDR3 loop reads CASSPLAGGPDTQYF. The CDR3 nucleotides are TGTGCCAGCAGCCCACTAGCGGGAGGGCCAGATACGCAGTATTTT.

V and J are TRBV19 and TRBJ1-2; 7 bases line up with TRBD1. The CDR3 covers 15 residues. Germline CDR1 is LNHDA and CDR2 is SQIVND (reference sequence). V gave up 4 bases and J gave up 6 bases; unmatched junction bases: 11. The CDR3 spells CASSTRQGGRDGYTF. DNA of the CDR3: TGTGCCAGTAGTACCCGGCAGGGGGGAAGAGATGGCTACACCTTC.

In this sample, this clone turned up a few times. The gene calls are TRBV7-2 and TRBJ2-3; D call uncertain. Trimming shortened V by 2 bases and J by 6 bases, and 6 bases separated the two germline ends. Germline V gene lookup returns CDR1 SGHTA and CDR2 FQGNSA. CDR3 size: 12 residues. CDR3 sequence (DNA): TGTGCCAGCAGCTTATTTATGGATACGCAGTATTTT. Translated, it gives CASSLFMDTQYF.

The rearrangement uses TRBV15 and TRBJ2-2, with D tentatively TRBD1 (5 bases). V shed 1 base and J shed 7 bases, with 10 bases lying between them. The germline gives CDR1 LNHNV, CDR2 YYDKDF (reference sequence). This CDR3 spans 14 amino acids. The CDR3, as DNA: TGTGCCACCAGCAGAGCCCAGGGTCACGGGGAGCTGTTTTTT. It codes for CATSRAQGHGELFF.

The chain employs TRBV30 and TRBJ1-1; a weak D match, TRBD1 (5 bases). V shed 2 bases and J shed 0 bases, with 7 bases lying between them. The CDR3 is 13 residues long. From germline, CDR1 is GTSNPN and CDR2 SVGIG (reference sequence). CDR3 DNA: TGTGCCTGGAGTAAGGGGCTGAACACTGAAGCTTTCTTT. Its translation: CAWSKGLNTEAFF.

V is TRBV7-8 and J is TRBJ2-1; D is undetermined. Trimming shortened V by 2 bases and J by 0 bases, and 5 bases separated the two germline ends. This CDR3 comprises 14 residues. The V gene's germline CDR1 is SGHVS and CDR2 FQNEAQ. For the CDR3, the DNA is TGTGCCAGCAGCTTACGGAGCTCCTACAATGAGCAGTTCTTC. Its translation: CASSLRSSYNEQFF.

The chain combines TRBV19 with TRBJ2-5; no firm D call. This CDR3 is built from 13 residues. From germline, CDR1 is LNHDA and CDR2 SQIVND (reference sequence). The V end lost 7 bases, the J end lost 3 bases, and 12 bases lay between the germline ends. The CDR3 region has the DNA TGTGCCAGTAAAGAGACCCGGGAAGAGACCCAGTACTTC. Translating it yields CASKETREETQYF.

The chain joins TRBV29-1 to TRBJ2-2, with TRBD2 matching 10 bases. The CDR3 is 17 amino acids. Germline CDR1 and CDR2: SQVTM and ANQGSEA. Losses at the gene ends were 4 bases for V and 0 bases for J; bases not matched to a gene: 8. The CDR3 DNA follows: TGCAGCGTTGTCCACATTAGCGGGAGGTCGAACACCGGGGAGCTGTTTTTT. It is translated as CSVVHISGRSNTGELFF.

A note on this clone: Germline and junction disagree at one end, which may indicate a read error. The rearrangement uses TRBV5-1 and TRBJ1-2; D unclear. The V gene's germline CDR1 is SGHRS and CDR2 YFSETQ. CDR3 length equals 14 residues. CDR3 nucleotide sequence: TGCGCCAGCAGGTTGGTCAGTTCTAACTATGGCTACACCTTC. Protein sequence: CASRLVSSNYGYTF.

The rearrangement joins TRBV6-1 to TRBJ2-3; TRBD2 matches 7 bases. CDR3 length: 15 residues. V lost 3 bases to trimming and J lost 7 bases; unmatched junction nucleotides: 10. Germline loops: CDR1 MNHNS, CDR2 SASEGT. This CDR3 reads CASSESGLHTHTQYF. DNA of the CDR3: TGTGCCAGCAGTGAGTCGGGACTACATACTCATACGCAGTATTTT.

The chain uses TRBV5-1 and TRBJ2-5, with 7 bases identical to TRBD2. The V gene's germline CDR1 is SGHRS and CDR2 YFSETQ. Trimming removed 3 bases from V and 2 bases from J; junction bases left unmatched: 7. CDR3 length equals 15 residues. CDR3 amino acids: CASSWSGDGQETQYF. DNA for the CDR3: TGCGCCAGCAGCTGGAGCGGGGACGGTCAAGAGACCCAGTACTTC. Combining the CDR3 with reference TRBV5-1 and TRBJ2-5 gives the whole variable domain KAGVTQTPRYLIKTRGQQVTLSCSPISGHRSVSWYQQTPGQGLQFLFEYFSETQRNKGNFPGRFSGRQFSNSRSEMNVSTLELGDSALYLCASSWSGDGQETQYFGPGTRLLVL.

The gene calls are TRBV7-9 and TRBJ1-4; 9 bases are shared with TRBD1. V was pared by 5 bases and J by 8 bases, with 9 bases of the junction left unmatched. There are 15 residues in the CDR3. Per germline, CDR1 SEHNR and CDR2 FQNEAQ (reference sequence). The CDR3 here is CASSPQQGAREKLFF. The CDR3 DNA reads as TGTGCCAGCAGCCCCCAACAGGGGGCACGGGAAAAACTGTTTTTT.

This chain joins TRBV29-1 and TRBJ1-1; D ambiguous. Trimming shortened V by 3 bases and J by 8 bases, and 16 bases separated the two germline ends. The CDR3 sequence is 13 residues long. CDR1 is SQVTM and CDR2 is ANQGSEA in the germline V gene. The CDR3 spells CSVDSATRSEAFF. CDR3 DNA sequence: TGCAGCGTTGATAGCGCGACCAGATCCGAAGCTTTCTTT.

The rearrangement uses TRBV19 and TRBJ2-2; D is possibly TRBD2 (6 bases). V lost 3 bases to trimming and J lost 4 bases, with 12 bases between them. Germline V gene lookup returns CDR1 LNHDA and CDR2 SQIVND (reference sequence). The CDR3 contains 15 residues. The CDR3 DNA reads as TGTGCCAGTAGTATGAGGCACGGGAGCACCGGGGAGCTGTTTTTT. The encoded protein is CASSMRHGSTGELFF.

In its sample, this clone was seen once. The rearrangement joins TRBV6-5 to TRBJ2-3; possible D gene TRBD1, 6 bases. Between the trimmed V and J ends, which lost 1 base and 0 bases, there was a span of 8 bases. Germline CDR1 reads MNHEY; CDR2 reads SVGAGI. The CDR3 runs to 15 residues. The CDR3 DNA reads TGTGCCAGCAGTTACTTAGGGGGAAGCACAGATACGCAGTATTTT. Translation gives CASSYLGGSTDTQYF.

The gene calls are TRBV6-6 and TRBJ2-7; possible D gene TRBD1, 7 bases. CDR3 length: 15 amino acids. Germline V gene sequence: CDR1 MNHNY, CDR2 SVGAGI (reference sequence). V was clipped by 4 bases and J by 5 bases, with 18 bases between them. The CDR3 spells CASSSPLTGRNEQYF. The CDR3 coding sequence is TGTGCCAGCAGTTCCCCATTGACAGGGAGGAACGAGCAGTACTTC.

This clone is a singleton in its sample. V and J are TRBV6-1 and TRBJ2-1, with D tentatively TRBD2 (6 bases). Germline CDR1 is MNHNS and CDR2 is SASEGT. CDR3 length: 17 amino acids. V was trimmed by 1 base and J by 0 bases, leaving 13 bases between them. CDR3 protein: CASSEDALANSYNEQFF. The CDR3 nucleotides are TGTGCCAGCAGTGAAGATGCCCTAGCGAACTCCTACAATGAGCAGTTCTTC.

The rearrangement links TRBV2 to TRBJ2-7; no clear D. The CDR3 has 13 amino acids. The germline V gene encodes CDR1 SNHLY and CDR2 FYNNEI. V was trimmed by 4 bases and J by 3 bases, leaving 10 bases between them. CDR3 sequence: CASSVLFSYEQYF. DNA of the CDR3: TGTGCCAGCAGTGTTCTTTTCAGCTACGAGCAGTACTTC.